The rows below give T cell receptor beta chains drawn from one sample of a study of shared clonotypes between healthy human individuals. Sequenced by immunoSEQ multiplex PCR; TCRdb stores in-frame clones only, minus some. The data show about 1.1 million clones, with approximately 75% seen just once and 0.89% held by the top ten. The sequenced material came from memory CD4+ T cells from PBMCs. The receptor set was obtained from a man between 18 and 29 years old in good health. Some clones in this sample may be carry-over from other donors' samples. Both conserved end residues are part of each CDR3. A D gene is named only where the DNA matches it firmly. Some rows mark clone size as missing; the rest say once, few, many or name a class of expanded clone.

CDR3 DNA	CDR3 protein	J gene	V gene	D gene	clone size
TGTGCCAGCAGTTTACAGGGGGGCCTCTACGAGCAGTACTTC	CASSLQGGLYEQYF	TRBJ2-7	TRBV28	NA	NA
TGTGCCATCAGTGGGGTAGGAAACTATGGCTACACCTTC	CAISGVGNYGYTF	TRBJ1-2	TRBV10-3	NA	NA
TGTGCCAGTACCCCGACCGGGAGCTCCTACGAGCAGTACTTC	CASTPTGSSYEQYF	TRBJ2-7	TRBV18	NA	few
TGTGCCATCAGTGAGTCGGGTGAAGAGACCCAGTACTTC	CAISESGEETQYF	TRBJ2-5	TRBV10-3	NA	NA
TGTGCCAGCAGCTCGACAGGGGGCAGAGAGACCCAGTACTTC	CASSSTGGRETQYF	TRBJ2-5	TRBV11-1	TRBD1	NA
TGTGCCAGCTCACCACCCTACTCGGGACTAGCGGGAGATTTGAACGAGCAGTACTTC	CASSPPYSGLAGDLNEQYF	TRBJ2-7	TRBV18	TRBD2	many
TGCGCCAGCAGCCAAGATCCGTACGCCGGACTAGCGGAGCACAATGAGCAGTTCTTC	CASSQDPYAGLAEHNEQFF	TRBJ2-1	TRBV4-1	TRBD2	many
TGTGCCAGCAGTGAAGACTCGGGAGGGGTGCAGTACTTC	CASSEDSGGVQYF	TRBJ2-7	TRBV2	TRBD2	NA
TGCAGCGCCGGGACAAACCAAGAGACCCAGTACTTC	CSAGTNQETQYF	TRBJ2-5	TRBV29-1	NA	once
TGTGCCGTCCAGGGGACTAGCGGCGCATCGATCCAAGAGACCCAGTACTTC	CAVQGTSGASIQETQYF	TRBJ2-5	TRBV10-3	TRBD2	NA
TGTGCCAGCTCACCACTCACTAGCGGTTACACAGATACGCAGTATTTT	CASSPLTSGYTDTQYF	TRBJ2-3	TRBV18	TRBD2	once
TGTGCCAGCAGCTTAGTTAGCGCCAGCACAGATACGCAGTATTTT	CASSLVSASTDTQYF	TRBJ2-3	TRBV13	NA	NA
TGTGCCACCAGCAGGTGGCCGGGCGAGCAGTACTTC	CATSRWPGEQYF	TRBJ2-7	TRBV15	NA	NA
TGTGCCAGCAGTCAACCCGCCGGATTCTCTGGGGCCAACGTCCTGACTTTC	CASSQPAGFSGANVLTF	TRBJ2-6	TRBV7-3	NA	few
TGTGCCAGCATCCTAGCAGGTCAGGGAGACTACGAGCAGTACTTC	CASILAGQGDYEQYF	TRBJ2-7	TRBV6-1	NA	NA
TGTGCCACCGGTGGGAGGGCGGGTGAGCAGTACTTC	CATGGRAGEQYF	TRBJ2-7	TRBV2	TRBD2	NA
TGTGCCATCAGTGATGACGGGACTAGCGGGGGCACAGATACGCAGTATTTT	CAISDDGTSGGTDTQYF	TRBJ2-3	TRBV10-3	TRBD2	NA
TGTGCCAGTAGTATAGGTATACCCCGCCGGCAAGAAAAACTGTTTTTT	CASSIGIPRRQEKLFF	TRBJ1-4	TRBV19	NA	once
TGTGCCAGCAGCCCCCTGGTGGGAGGGTTATCCACTGAAGCTTTCTTT	CASSPLVGGLSTEAFF	TRBJ1-1	TRBV11-2	NA	NA
TGCGCCAGCAGCCCTTCACCAGGGGGCGGACGAGGTGGGGCCAACGTCCTGACTTTC	CASSPSPGGGRGGANVLTF	TRBJ2-6	TRBV5-1	TRBD1	NA
TGTGCCAGCAGTGAAGAGGTAGCGGGGGGGAATGAGCAGTTCTTC	CASSEEVAGGNEQFF	TRBJ2-1	TRBV2	TRBD2	NA
TGTGCCAGCACGAAAAGGACAGGCTGGGGGTCGACTAATGAAAAACTGTTTTTT	CASTKRTGWGSTNEKLFF	TRBJ1-4	TRBV18	TRBD1	NA
TGTGCCAGCAGTCGAAGTACGGCAGGGGGCCTTACCTTCTACGAGCAGTACTTC	CASSRSTAGGLTFYEQYF	TRBJ2-7	TRBV27	TRBD1	NA
TGTGCCAGCAGCGTAGCGGGGGGTCGTGGCTACACCTTC	CASSVAGGRGYTF	TRBJ1-2	TRBV9	NA	NA
TGTGCCAGCACCTACAGGACAGGGTTGGTGAATGGCTACACCTTC	CASTYRTGLVNGYTF	TRBJ1-2	TRBV5-6	TRBD1	NA
TGTGCCATCAGTGAAAGAGGACAGGGGAGGGAGACCCAGTACTTC	CAISERGQGRETQYF	TRBJ2-5	TRBV10-3	TRBD1	NA
TGTGCCACCAGCAGCGGACTAGCGGGAGCCTATCGGGGCACAGATACGCAGTATTTT	CATSSGLAGAYRGTDTQYF	TRBJ2-3	TRBV15	TRBD2	NA
TGTGCCAGCAGTCCCCGTGGTAGCGTGGACAATGAGCAGTTCTTC	CASSPRGSVDNEQFF	TRBJ2-1	TRBV6-5	NA	many
TGTGCCAGCAGCTCCTTAAGGGGGAAGTACGAGCAGTACTTC	CASSSLRGKYEQYF	TRBJ2-7	TRBV5-5	NA	NA
TGTGCCAGCAGCATCAGGGGGCGGGGTGAAAAACTGTTTTTT	CASSIRGRGEKLFF	TRBJ1-4	TRBV4-2	TRBD1	many
TGTGCCAGCAGCGTAGGGCTAGCGGGAGTAACCGGGGAGCTGTTTTTT	CASSVGLAGVTGELFF	TRBJ2-2	TRBV9	TRBD2	NA
TGTGCCTGGACGGCAGGGACTAGCAATCAGCCCCAGCATTTT	CAWTAGTSNQPQHF	TRBJ1-5	TRBV30	NA	NA
TGTGCCTGGGGACGGACAGAACAAAATGAAGCTTTCTTT	CAWGRTEQNEAFF	TRBJ1-1	TRBV30	NA	NA
TGTGCCAGCAGCACCAGGTCAGATACGCAGTATTTT	CASSTRSDTQYF	TRBJ2-3	TRBV11-2	NA	NA
TGTGCCAGCGGTGTCGACTATGAAGAGACCCAGTACTTC	CASGVDYEETQYF	TRBJ2-5	TRBV27	NA	NA
TGTGCCAGCAGCTTAGGGTCCACAGTGGCCTACGAGCAGTACTTC	CASSLGSTVAYEQYF	TRBJ2-7	TRBV7-2	NA	NA
TGTGCCAGCAGCTTAGACAGGGTTTATGACATTCAGTACTTC	CASSLDRVYDIQYF	TRBJ2-4	TRBV7-9	NA	few
TGTGCCAGCAGTACCCCAACAGGGAGTGGCTACACCTTC	CASSTPTGSGYTF	TRBJ1-2	TRBV6-6	NA	NA
TGTGCCAGCAGTCCGGGGAGGGGGCGATATCAGCCCCAGCATTTT	CASSPGRGRYQPQHF	TRBJ1-5	TRBV6-6	TRBD1	few
TGTGCCAGCAGTCCGTACAATGAGCAGTTCTTC	CASSPYNEQFF	TRBJ2-1	TRBV2	NA	many
TGTGCCAGTAGTATTTACCCGACTAGCGGACCCTACGAGCAGTACTTC	CASSIYPTSGPYEQYF	TRBJ2-7	TRBV19	TRBD2	NA
TGTGCCAGCAGCCCTGGACTAGCGGGAAGCAATGAGCAGTTCTTC	CASSPGLAGSNEQFF	TRBJ2-1	TRBV7-9	TRBD2	NA
TGTGCCAGCAGCGACGACGGGACTAGGAACAATGAGCAGTTCTTC	CASSDDGTRNNEQFF	TRBJ2-1	TRBV7-3	TRBD2	NA
TGTGCCAGCAGCTTGGGGGGGGCGGGCACAGATACGCAGTATTTT	CASSLGGAGTDTQYF	TRBJ2-3	TRBV5-4	NA	NA
TGTGCCAGCAAACAGTCCTACGAGCAGTACTTC	CASKQSYEQYF	TRBJ2-7	TRBV2	NA	NA
TGCGCCAGCAGCCCCTTTCCGGCTTACAACGACCAAGAGACCCAGTACTTC	CASSPFPAYNDQETQYF	TRBJ2-5	TRBV5-1	NA	once